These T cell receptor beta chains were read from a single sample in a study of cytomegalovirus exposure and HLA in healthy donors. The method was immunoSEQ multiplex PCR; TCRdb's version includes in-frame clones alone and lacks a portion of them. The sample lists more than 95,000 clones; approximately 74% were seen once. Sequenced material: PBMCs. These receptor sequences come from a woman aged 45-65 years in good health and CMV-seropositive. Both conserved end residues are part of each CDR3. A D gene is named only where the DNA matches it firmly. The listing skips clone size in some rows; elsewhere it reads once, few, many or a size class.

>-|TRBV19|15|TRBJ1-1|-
TGTGCCAGTAGTATTGGGGAGGGGATGAACACTGAAGCTTTCTTT
CASSIGEGMNTEAFF
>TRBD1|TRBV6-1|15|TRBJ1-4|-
TGTGCCAGCAGTGATCCGGACAGGGGTAATGAAAAACTGTTTTTT
CASSDPDRGNEKLFF
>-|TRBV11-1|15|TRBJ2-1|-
TGTGCCAGCAGCTCCTTAGGGGGGGGCCGGAATGAGCAGTTCTTC
CASSSLGGGRNEQFF
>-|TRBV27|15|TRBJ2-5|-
TGTGCCAGCAGTTTAATGTCGACAGGTCAAGAGACCCAGTACTTC
CASSLMSTGQETQYF
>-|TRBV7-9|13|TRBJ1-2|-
TGTGCCAGCCAGGGGTTGATGGACTATGGCTACACCTTC
CASQGLMDYGYTF
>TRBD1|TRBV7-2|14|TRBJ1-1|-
TGTGCCAGCAGCTTAGCCGGGACAGTCACTGAAGCTTTCTTT
CASSLAGTVTEAFF
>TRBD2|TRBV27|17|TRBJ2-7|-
TGTGCCAGCAGTGGGGTACTAGCGGGTGAGAGCTCCTACGAGCAGTACTTC
CASSGVLAGESSYEQYF
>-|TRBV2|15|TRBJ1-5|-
TGTGCCAGCAGCGGCCGGGAGTCCCGGGGGAGGCCCCAGCATTTT
CASSGRESRGRPQHF
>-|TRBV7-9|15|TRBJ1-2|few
TGTGCCAGCAGCCCGGATGGGGGGGCAGCCTATGGCTACACCTTC
CASSPDGGAAYGYTF
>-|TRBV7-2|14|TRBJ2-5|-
TGTGCCAGCAGCTCCCAGGGGGGTAGGGAGACCCAGTACTTC
CASSSQGGRETQYF
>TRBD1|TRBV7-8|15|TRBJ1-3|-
TGTGCCAGCAGCCCAGGGGGCGCGGTTTGGAACACCATATATTTT
CASSPGGAVWNTIYF